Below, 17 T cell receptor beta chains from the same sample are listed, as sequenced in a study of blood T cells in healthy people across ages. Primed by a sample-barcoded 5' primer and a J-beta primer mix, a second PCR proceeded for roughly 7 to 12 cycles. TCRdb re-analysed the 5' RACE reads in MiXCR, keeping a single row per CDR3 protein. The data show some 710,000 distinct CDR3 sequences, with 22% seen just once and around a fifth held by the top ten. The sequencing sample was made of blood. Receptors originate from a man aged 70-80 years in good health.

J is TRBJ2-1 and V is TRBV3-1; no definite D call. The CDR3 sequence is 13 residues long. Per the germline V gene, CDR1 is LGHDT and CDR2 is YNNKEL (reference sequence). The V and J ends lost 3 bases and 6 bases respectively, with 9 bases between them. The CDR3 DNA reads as TGTGCCAGCAGCCAGGCTCCTCCCAATGAGCAGTTCTTC. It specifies CASSQAPPNEQFF.

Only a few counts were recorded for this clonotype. The CDR3 region is CASSYLGLSTDTQYF. In DNA form, the CDR3 reads TGTGCCAGCAGTTATCTGGGCCTCAGCACAGATACGCAGTATTTT. V is TRBV6-2 or TRBV6-3 and J is TRBJ2-3; D is unclear. From germline, CDR1 is MNHEY and CDR2 SVGEGT. V lost 3 bases to trimming and J lost 0 bases, with 10 bases between them. The length of the CDR3 is 15 residues.

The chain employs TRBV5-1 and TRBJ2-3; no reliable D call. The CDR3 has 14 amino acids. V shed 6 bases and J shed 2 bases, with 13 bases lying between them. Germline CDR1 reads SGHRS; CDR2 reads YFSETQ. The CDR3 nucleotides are TGCGCCAGCACCCCGGCGTCCAACACAGATACGCAGTATTTT. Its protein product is CASTPASNTDTQYF.

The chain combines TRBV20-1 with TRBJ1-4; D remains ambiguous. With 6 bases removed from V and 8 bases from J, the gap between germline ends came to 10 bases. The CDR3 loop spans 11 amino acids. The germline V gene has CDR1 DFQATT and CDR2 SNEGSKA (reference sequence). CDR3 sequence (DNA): TGCAGTGCAAGCAAGGGAGAAAAACTGTTTTTT. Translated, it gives CSASKGEKLFF.

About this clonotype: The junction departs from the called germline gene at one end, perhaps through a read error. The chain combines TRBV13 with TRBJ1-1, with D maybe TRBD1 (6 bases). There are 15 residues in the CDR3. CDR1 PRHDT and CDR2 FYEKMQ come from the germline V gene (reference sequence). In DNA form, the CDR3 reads TGTGCCAGCAGATTAGGGGGACTTGTTGGCACTGAAGCTTTCTTT. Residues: CASRLGGLVGTEAFF. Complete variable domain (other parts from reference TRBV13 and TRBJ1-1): AAGVIQSPRHLIKEKRETATLKCYPIPRHDTVYWYQQGPGQDPQFLISFYEKMQSDKGSIPDRFSAQQFSDYHSELNMSSLELGDSALYFCASRLGGLVGTEAFFGQGTRLTVV.

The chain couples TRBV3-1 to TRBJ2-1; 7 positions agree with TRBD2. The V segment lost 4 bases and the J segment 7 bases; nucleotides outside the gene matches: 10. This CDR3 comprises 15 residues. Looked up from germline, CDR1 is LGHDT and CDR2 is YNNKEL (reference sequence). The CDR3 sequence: CASSPGGFSGNEQFF. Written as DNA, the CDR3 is TGTGCCAGCAGCCCCGGGGGGTTCTCGGGGAATGAGCAGTTCTTC.

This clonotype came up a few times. The CDR3 loop reads CASSWTSQNEKLFF. Here the CDR3 DNA reads TGTGCCAGCAGTTGGACATCCCAAAATGAAAAACTGTTTTTT. The J gene is TRBJ1-4, the V gene TRBV6-6; tentatively, D is TRBD1 (5 bases). The V gene's germline CDR1 is MNHNY and CDR2 SVGAGI (reference sequence). V lost 4 bases to trimming and J lost 5 bases, with 11 bases between them. This CDR3 contains 14 residues.

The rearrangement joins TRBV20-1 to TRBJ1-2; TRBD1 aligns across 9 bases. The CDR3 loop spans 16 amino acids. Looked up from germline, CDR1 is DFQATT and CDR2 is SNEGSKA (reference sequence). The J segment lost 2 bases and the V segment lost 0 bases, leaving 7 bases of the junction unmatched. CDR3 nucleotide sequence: TGCAGTGCTAGAGATCCCCCCGGGACAGGGAACTATGGCTACACCTTC. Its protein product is CSARDPPGTGNYGYTF.

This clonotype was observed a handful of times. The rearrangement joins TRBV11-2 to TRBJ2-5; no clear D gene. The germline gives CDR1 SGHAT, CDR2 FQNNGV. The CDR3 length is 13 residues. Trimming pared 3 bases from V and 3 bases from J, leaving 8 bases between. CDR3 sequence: CASSFRPKETQYF. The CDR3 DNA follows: TGTGCCAGCAGCTTTCGGCCAAAAGAGACCCAGTACTTC. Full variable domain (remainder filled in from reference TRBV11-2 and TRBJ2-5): EAGVAQSPRYKIIEKRQSVAFWCNPISGHATLYWYQQILGQGPKLLIQFQNNGVVDDSQLPKDRFSAERLKGVDSTLKIQPAKLEDSAVYLCASSFRPKETQYFGPGTRLLVL.

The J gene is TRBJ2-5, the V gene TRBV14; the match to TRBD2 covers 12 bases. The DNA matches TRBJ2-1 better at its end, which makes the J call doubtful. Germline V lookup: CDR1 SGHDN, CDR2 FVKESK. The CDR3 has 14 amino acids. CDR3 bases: TGTGCCAGCAGACTAGCGGGAGGAGTCTATGAGCAGTTCTTC. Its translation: CASRLAGGVYEQFF.

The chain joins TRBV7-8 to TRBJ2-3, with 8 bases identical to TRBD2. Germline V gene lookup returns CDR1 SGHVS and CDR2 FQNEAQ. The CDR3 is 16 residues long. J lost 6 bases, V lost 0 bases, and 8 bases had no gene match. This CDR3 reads CASSLASWGGGDTQYF. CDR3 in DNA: TGTGCCAGCAGCTTAGCTTCCTGGGGCGGGGGGGATACGCAGTATTTT.

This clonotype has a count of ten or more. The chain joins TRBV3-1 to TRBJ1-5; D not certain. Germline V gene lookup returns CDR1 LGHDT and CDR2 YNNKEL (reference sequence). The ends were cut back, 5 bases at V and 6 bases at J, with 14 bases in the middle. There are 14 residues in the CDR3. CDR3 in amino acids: CASSKAGGGQPQHF. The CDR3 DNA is TGTGCCAGCAGCAAGGCCGGAGGCGGTCAGCCCCAGCATTTT. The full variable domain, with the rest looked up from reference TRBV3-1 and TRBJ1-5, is DTAVSQTPKYLVTQMGNDKSIKCEQNLGHDTMYWYKQDSKKFLKIMFSYNNKELIINETVPNRFSPKSPDKAHLNLHINSLELGDSAVYFCASSKAGGGQPQHFGDGTRLSIL.

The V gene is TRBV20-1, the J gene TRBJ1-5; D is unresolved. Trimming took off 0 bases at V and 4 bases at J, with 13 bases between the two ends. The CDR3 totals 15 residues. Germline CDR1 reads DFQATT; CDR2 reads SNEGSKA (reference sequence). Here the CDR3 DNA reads TGCAGTGCTAGAGAATATGTAGGAGGGAATCAGCCCCAGCATTTT. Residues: CSAREYVGGNQPQHF.

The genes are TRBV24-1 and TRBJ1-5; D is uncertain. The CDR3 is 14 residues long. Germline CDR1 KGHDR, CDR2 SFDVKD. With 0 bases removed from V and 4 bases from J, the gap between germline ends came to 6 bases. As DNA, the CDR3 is TGTGCCACCAGTGATTTGGCAGGTAATCAGCCCCAGCATTTT. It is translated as CATSDLAGNQPQHF.

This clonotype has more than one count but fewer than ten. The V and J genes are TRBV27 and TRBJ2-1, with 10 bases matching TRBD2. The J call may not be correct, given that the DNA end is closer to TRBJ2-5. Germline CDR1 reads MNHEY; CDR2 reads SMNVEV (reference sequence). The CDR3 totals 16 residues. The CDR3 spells CASSSPSGGPLTTQYF. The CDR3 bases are TGTGCCAGCAGTTCTCCTAGCGGGGGCCCCCTGACGACCCAGTACTTC.

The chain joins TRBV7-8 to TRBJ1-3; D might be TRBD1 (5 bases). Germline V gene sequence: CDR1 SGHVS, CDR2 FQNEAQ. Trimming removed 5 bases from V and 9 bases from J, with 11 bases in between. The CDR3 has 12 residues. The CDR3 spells CASSARDVTIYF. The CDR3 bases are TGTGCCAGCAGCGCCAGGGATGTCACCATATATTTT. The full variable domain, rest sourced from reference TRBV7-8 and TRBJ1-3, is GAGVSQSPRYKVAKRGQDVALRCDPISGHVSLFWYQQALGQGPEFLTYFQNEAQLDKSGLPSDRFFAERPEGSVSTLKIQRTQQEDSAVYLCASSARDVTIYFGEGSWLTVV.

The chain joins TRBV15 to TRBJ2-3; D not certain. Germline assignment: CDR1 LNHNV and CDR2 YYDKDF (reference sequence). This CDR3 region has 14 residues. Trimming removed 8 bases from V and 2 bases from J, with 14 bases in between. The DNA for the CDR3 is TGTGCCACCCTACTTTCGGGTTACACAGATACGCAGTATTTT. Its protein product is CATLLSGYTDTQYF. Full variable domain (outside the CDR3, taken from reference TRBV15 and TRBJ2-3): DAMVIQNPRYQVTQFGKPVTLSCSQTLNHNVMYWYQQKSSQAPKLLFHYYDKDFNNEADTPDNFQSRRPNTSFCFLDIRSPGLGDTAMYLCATLLSGYTDTQYFGPGTRLTVL.